The clone carrying this T cell receptor delta chain was observed many times. No antigen is known for it. TCRdb's listed protein matches a much larger clone and diverges from this DNA's translation at residue 6, likely through a read error; the protein shown comes from the DNA. This specimen comes from a study of γδ T cells in repeated Plasmodium falciparum infection. Trimming left V 1 base short and J 1 base short, with 24 bases between. Looked up from germline, CDR1 is GEAIGNYY and CDR2 is EKD. This CDR3 has 19 residues. Study findings and constraints: Over time and infection, Vgamma9/Vdelta2+ repertoires remained highly stable and polyclonal. Vdelta2-negative gammadelta repertoires, largely Vdelta1+, seemingly showed infection-driven waves of new clonal selection.

Flow sorting of PBMC yielded separate Vgamma9/Vdelta2+ and Vdelta2-negative gammadelta T cell populations for bulk repertoire analysis. Each sorted gammadelta sample had TRG and TRD chains sequenced. TCRdb re-processed the multiplex PCR reads via CATT. The data show roughly 86,000 delta-chain clones, approximately 1.5% seen once. The TCR was taken from a pool of human donors (malaria-infected and uninfected, not separated). The rearrangement uses TRDV2 and TRDJ1; no definite D call. TCRdb offers no J gene call, so here the DNA was matched to germline to obtain one. The source material was gamma-delta T cells from blood. CDR3 amino acids: CACDTFGPRRSLLTDKLIF. CDR3 DNA: TGTGCCTGTGACACGTTTGGTCCCCGGCGGTCCTTACTCACCGATAAACTCATCTTT.